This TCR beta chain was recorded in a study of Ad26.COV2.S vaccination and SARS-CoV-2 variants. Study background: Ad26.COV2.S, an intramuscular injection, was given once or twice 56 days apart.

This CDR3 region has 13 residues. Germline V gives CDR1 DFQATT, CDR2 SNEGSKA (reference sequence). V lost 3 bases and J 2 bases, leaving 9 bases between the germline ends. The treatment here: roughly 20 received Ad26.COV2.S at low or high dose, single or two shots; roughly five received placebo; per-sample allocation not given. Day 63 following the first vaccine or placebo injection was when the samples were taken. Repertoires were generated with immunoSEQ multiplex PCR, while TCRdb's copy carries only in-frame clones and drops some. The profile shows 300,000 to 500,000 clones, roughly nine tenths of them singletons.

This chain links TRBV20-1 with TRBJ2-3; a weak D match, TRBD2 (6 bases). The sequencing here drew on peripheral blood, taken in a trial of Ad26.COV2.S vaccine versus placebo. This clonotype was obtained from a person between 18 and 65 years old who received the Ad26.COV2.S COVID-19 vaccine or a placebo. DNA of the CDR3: TGCAGTGCTAGTCGCGGGGCCACAGATACGCAGTATTTT. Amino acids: CSASRGATDTQYF.